This T cell receptor beta chain was captured by sequencing in a study of T cells expressing NK-cell markers. The germline CDR1 and CDR2 sequences are LNHNV and YYDKDF (reference sequence). CDR3 length: 15 residues. TCRdb re-called the 5' RACE reads and catalogs CDR3 proteins one per entry, DNA excluded. The sample has approximately 420,000 distinct CDR3 sequences. The receptor was derived from a woman between 50 and 59 years old in good health. What was sequenced was blood T cells: a sorted CD56 or NKG2C T cell subset, CD4+ or CD8+ T cells, or bulk PBMC T cells (not recorded which). The V and J genes are TRBV15 and TRBJ1-3. The CDR3 sequence: CATSRDRGTGNTIYF.